The 10 T cell receptor beta chains in this list originate from one sample, sequenced in a study of patients and donors after allogeneic stem cell transplantation. In TCRdb, the RT-PCR reads were re-called with MiXCR into one record per CDR3 protein. The sample lists around 200,000 distinct CDR3 sequences; about 37% were seen once. The sample taken for sequencing was blood, either unsorted or a sorted T cell fraction (not recorded which). Receptors were obtained from a human donor who was either an allogeneic HSCT recipient or a stem cell or donor lymphocyte infusion donor (not recorded which). It is not recorded whose cells these are; they may come from a transplant donor.

This clonotype was detected ten times or more. The gene calls are TRBV27 and TRBJ1-5; D remains ambiguous. CDR3 length: 14 amino acids. Trimming left V 5 bases short and J 7 bases short, with 15 bases between. Looked up from germline, CDR1 is MNHEY and CDR2 is SMNVEV (reference sequence). The CDR3 DNA reads as TGTGCCAGCAGTCCTCTTACAGACCGCCAGCCCCAGCATTTT. Its translation: CASSPLTDRQPQHF.

V is TRBV4-1 and J is TRBJ1-1; D perhaps matches TRBD1 (5 bases). The CDR3 spans 15 residues. Trimming pared 3 bases from V and 6 bases from J, leaving 17 bases between. Germline values: CDR1 MGHRA, CDR2 YSYEKL. The CDR3: CASSQMVLRGAEAFF. CDR3 in DNA: TGCGCCAGCAGCCAGATGGTCCTTCGGGGCGCTGAAGCTTTCTTT.

This chain joins TRBV5-4 and TRBJ1-6; no clear D. This CDR3 region has 13 residues. The germline V and J ends were trimmed by 0 bases and 8 bases, with 6 bases remaining between them. Germline assignment: CDR1 SGHNT and CDR2 YYREEE (reference sequence). CDR3 in amino acids: CASSLEGYSPLHF. The CDR3 coding sequence is TGTGCCAGCAGCTTGGAAGGGTATTCACCCCTCCACTTT.

The chain recombines TRBV19 with TRBJ1-1; the D is unclear. The V gene's germline CDR1 is LNHDA and CDR2 SQIVND (reference sequence). Trimming removed 10 bases from V and 1 base from J, with 13 bases in between. CDR3 length equals 13 residues. This CDR3 is CATSALGNTEAFF. The CDR3 DNA follows: TGTGCCACCTCGGCGCTAGGGAACACTGAAGCTTTCTTT.

The rearrangement uses TRBV12-3 or TRBV12-4 and TRBJ1-1, with 7 bases that match TRBD1. The V and J ends lost 6 bases and 4 bases, in that order; junction bases with no gene match: 11. This CDR3 is 15 amino acids long. CDR3 amino acids: CASRPNMGQSTEAFF. CDR3 sequence (DNA): TGTGCCAGCAGACCTAACATGGGACAGAGCACTGAAGCTTTCTTT.

The rearrangement joins TRBV5-1 to TRBJ2-5; no reliable D call. Germline V CDR1 and CDR2: SGHRS, YFSETQ. CDR3 length equals 14 residues. Trimming took 0 bases from V and 3 from J, leaving 9 bases between them. CDR3: CASSLVAAEETQYF. In DNA, the CDR3 is TGCGCCAGCAGCTTGGTGGCTGCTGAAGAGACCCAGTACTTC.

This clonotype was observed a handful of times. J is TRBJ1-1 and V is TRBV5-6; no firm D call. CDR1 and CDR2 from the germline V gene are SGHDT and YYEEEE. The CDR3 runs to 14 residues. Between the trimmed V and J ends, which lost 4 bases and 0 bases, there was a span of 10 bases. CDR3 bases: TGTGCCAGCAGCCTTAGTGGGTTGAACACTGAAGCTTTCTTT. It is translated as CASSLSGLNTEAFF.

The chain couples TRBV4-2 to TRBJ2-3; 7 nucleotides agree with TRBD2. V shed 2 bases and J 5 bases; nucleotides not matched to a gene: 7. The CDR3 is 15 residues long. Germline values: CDR1 LGHNA, CDR2 YNFKEQ. The CDR3 DNA reads TGTGCCAGCAGCCAATCTAGCGGTCCTAGAGATACGCAGTATTTT. This sequence encodes CASSQSSGPRDTQYF.

The J gene is TRBJ2-7, the V gene TRBV7-9; perhaps TRBD1 as D (6 bases). The CDR3 covers 12 residues. Germline V gives CDR1 SEHNR, CDR2 FQNEAQ (reference sequence). The V gene lost 7 bases and the J gene lost 6 bases, with 13 bases spanning the gap. DNA of the CDR3: TGTGCCAGCACCGCCTCAGGGGCCGAGCAGTACTTC. Translation: CASTASGAEQYF.

DNA of the CDR3: TGTGCCAGCAGTCCCCCGGGGGATGAAGCTTTCTTT. It codes for CASSPPGDEAFF. This chain joins TRBV28 and TRBJ1-1; a weak D match, TRBD1 (5 bases). This CDR3 contains 12 residues. Germline V gene sequence: CDR1 MDHEN, CDR2 SYDVKM. Trimming shortened V by 5 bases and J by 7 bases, and 11 bases separated the two germline ends.